A single count supports the clone carrying this T cell receptor (beta chain). The antigen is not known. TCR beta libraries were prepared from cDNA with unique molecular identifiers. MiXCR, applied by TCRdb to the PCR reads, yields one record per CDR3 protein. The sample lists 750,000 to 950,000 distinct CDR3 sequences; approximately 53% were seen once. The CDR3 spans 18 residues. The V segment lost 1 base and the J segment 5 bases; nucleotides outside the gene matches: 12. Germline V gives CDR1 SEHNR, CDR2 FQNEAQ (reference sequence). These data are taken from a study of post-analysis software for immune sequencing data. Study details: Secondary progressive, relapsing-remitting and progressive-relapsing multiple sclerosis were among the included disease courses. General study results and limits: Normalized Chao1 diversity was significantly reduced in patients versus controls. Samples sharing a preparation batch grouped tightly together when assessed by F measure. Roughly five TRBV segments appeared more often in patients than in controls, and TRBV5-6, TRBV5-1 and TRBV20-1 were among these.

The sequence came from a girl aged 10-17 years with multiple sclerosis. The gene calls are TRBV7-9 and TRBJ2-1; 9 positions agree with TRBD1. The material sequenced was blood. The CDR3 loop reads CASSLERRTGARDNEQFF. The CDR3 DNA reads TGTGCCAGCAGCTTAGAGAGACGGACAGGGGCAAGGGACAATGAGCAGTTCTTC. Based on the CDR3 plus reference TRBV7-9 and TRBJ2-1, the full variable domain is DTGVSQNPRHKITKRGQNVTFRCDPISEHNRLYWYRQTLGQGPEFLTYFQNEAQLEKSRLLSDRFSAERPKGSFSTLEIQRTEQGDSAMYLCASSLERRTGARDNEQFFGPGTRLTVL.